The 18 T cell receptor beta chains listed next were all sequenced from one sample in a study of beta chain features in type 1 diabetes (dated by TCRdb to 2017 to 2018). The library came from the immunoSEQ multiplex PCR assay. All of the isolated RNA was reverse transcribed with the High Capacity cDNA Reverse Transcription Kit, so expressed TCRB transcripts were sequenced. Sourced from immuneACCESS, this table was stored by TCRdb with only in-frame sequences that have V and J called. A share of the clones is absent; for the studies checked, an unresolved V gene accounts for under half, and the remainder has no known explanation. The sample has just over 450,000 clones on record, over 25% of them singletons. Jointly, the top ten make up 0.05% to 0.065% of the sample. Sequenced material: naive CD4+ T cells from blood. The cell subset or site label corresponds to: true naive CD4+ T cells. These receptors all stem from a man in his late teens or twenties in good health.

The CDR3 DNA reads as TGCGCCAGCAGTAGACAGGGGGGCCCCAATCAGCCCCAGCATTTT. This codes for CASSRQGGPNQPQHF. The J gene is TRBJ1-5, the V gene TRBV5-1; 9 bases map to TRBD1. CDR3 length: 15 residues. Germline V gives CDR1 SGHRS, CDR2 YFSETQ. Trimming removed 5 bases from V and 3 bases from J; junction bases left unmatched: 6.

The CDR3 here is CASSFRPGPTALNEQFF. The CDR3 nucleotides are TGTGCCAGCAGCTTCAGACCGGGACCTACGGCCCTCAATGAGCAGTTCTTC. The chain has TRBV7-2 and TRBJ2-1; TRBD1 or TRBD2 may be the D gene (5 bases each). The CDR3 contains 17 residues. Germline V CDR1 and CDR2: SGHTA, FQGNSA. Between the trimmed V and J ends, which lost 3 bases and 6 bases, there was a span of 21 bases.

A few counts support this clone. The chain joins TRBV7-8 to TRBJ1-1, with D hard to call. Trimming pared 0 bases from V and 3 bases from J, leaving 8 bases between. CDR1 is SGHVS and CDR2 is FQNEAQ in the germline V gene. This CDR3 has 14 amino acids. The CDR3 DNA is TGTGCCAGCAGCTTAGCGGCGGAATACACTGAAGCTTTCTTT. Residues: CASSLAAEYTEAFF. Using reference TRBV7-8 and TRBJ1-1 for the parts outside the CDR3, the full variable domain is GAGVSQSPRYKVAKRGQDVALRCDPISGHVSLFWYQQALGQGPEFLTYFQNEAQLDKSGLPSDRFFAERPEGSVSTLKIQRTQQEDSAVYLCASSLAAEYTEAFFGQGTRLTVV.

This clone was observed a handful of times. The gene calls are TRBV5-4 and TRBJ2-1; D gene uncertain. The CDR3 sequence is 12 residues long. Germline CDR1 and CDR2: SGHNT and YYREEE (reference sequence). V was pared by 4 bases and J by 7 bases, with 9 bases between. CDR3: CASSDSINEQFF. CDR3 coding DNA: TGTGCCAGCAGCGATTCTATTAATGAGCAGTTCTTC.

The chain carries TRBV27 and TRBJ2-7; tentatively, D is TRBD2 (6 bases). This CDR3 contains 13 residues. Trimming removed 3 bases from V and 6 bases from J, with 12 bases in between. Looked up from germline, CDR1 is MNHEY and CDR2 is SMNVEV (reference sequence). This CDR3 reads CASSFSGAGEQYF. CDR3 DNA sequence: TGTGCCAGCAGTTTCTCGGGAGCTGGCGAGCAGTACTTC.

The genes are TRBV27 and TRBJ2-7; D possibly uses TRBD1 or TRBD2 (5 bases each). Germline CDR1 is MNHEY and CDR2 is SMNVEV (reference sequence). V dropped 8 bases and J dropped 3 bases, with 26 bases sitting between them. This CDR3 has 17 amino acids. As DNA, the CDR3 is TGTGCCAGCCAGCGGTCCCTTTGGGGACGGCCGAACTACGAGCAGTACTTC. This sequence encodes CASQRSLWGRPNYEQYF.

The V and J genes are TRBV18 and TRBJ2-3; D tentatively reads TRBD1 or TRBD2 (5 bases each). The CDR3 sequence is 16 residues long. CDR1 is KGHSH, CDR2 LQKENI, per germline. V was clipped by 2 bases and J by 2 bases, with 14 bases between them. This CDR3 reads CASSPAGQGDTDTQYF. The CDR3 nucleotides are TGTGCCAGCTCACCAGCCGGGCAGGGAGACACAGATACGCAGTATTTT.

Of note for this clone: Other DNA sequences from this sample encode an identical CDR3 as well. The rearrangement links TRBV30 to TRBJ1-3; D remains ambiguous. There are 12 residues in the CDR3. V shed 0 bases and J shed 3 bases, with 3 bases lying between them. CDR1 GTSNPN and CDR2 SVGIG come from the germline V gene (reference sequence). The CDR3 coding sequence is TGTGCCTGGAGTGTTAGTGGAAACACCATATATTTT. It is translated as CAWSVSGNTIYF.

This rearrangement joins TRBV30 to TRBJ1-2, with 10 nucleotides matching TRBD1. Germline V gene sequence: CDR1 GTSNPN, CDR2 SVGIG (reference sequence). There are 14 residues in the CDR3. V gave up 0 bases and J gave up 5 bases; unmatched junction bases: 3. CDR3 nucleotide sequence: TGTGCCTGGAGTGTAGGGACAGGGGATTATGGCTACACCTTC. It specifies CAWSVGTGDYGYTF.

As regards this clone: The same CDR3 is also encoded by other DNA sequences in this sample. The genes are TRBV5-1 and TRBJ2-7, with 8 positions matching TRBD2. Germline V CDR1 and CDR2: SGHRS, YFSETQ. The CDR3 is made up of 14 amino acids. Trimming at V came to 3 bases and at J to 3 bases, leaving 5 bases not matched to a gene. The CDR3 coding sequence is TGCGCCAGCAGCTCCGGGACTAGTGGCTACGAGCAGTACTTC. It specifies CASSSGTSGYEQYF.

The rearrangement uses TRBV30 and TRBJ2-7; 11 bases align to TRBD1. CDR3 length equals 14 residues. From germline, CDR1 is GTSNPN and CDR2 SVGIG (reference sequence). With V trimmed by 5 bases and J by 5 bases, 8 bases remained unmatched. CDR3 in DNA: TGTGCCTGGGCCTGGGACAGGGGGTTGCACGAGCAGTACTTC. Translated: CAWAWDRGLHEQYF.

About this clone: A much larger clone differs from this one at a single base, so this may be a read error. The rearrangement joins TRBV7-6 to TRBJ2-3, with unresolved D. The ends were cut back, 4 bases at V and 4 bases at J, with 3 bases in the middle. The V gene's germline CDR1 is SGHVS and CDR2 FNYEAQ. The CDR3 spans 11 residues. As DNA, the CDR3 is TGTGCCAGCAGCTCCTCAGATACGCAGTATTTT. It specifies CASSSSDTQYF.

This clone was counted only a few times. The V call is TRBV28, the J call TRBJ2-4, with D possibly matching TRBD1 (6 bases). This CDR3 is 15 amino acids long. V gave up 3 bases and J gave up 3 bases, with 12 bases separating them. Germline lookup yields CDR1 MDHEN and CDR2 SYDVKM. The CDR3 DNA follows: TGTGCCAGCAGTTTCCCAGGGGTGAGCAAAAACATTCAGTACTTC. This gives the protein CASSFPGVSKNIQYF. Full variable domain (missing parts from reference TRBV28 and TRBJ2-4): DVKVTQSSRYLVKRTGEKVFLECVQDMDHENMFWYRQDPGLGLRLIYFSYDVKMKEKGDIPEGYSVSREKKERFSLILESASTNQTSMYLCASSFPGVSKNIQYFGAGTRLSVL.

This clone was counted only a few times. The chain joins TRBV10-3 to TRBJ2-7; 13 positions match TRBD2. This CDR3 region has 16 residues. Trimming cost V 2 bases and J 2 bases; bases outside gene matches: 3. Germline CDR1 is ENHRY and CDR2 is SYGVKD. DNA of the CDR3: TGTGCCATCAGTGAGCGAGGACTAGCGGGAGCCTACGAGCAGTACTTC. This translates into CAISERGLAGAYEQYF.

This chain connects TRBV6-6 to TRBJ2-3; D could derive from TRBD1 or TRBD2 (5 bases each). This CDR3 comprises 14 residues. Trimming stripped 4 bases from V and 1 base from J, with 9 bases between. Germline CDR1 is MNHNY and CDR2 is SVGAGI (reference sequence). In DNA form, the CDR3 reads TGTGCCAGCAGTTTCCGGGACCGCACAGATACGCAGTATTTT. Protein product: CASSFRDRTDTQYF.

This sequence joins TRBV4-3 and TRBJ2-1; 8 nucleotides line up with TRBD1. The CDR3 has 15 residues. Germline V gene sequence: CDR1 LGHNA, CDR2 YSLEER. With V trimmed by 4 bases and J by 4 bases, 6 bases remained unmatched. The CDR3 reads CASSRQDRAYNEQFF. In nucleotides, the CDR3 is TGCGCCAGCAGCCGACAGGACAGGGCATACAATGAGCAGTTCTTC.

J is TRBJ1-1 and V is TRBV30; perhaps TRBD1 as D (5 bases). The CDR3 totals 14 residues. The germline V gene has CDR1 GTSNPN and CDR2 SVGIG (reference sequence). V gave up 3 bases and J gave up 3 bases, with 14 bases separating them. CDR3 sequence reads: CAWSSRRVDTEAFF. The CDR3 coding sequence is TGTGCCTGGAGCTCCCGCAGGGTTGACACTGAAGCTTTCTTT. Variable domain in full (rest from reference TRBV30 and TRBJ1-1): SQTIHQWPATLVQPVGSPLSLECTVEGTSNPNLYWYRQAAGRGLQLLFYSVGIGQISSEVPQNLSASRPQDRQFILSSKKLLLSDSGFYLCAWSSRRVDTEAFFGQGTRLTVV.

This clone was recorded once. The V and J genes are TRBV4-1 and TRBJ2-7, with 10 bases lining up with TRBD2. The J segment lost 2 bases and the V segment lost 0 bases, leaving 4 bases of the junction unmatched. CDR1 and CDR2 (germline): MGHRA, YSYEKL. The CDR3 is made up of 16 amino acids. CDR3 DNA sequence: TGCGCCAGCAGCCAAGATCAAGCGGGAGGGCCCTACGAGCAGTACTTC. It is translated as CASSQDQAGGPYEQYF.